These T cell receptor beta chains were read from a single sample in a study of T cells in Graves' hyperthyroidism and ophthalmopathy. TCRdb independently ran MiXCR on the multiplex PCR reads; one entry per CDR3 protein. The sample records approximately 560,000 distinct CDR3 sequences, about 45% being singletons. The sequencing sample was made of peripheral blood or thyroid tissue (not recorded which). These TCRs come from a woman younger than 30 with Graves' hyperthyroidism. Each CDR3 is given with its conserved first and last residue. D genes are given only for firm matches. Rows give clone size only sometimes, using once, few, many, or a class for an expanded clone.

TRBJ2-7,-,TRBV2,-,TGTGCCAGCAGGGACACAGGGACCTCGTGGACCTACGAGCAGTACTTC,CASRDTGTSWTYEQYF
TRBJ1-5,few,TRBV10-3,-,TGTGCCAGCGGACAAAATCAGCCCCAGCATTTT,CASGQNQPQHF
TRBJ2-7,once,TRBV19,TRBD2,TGTGCCAGTAGTATGAGGTCTAGCGGAGCCTACGAGCAGTACTTC,CASSMRSSGAYEQYF
TRBJ1-5,many,TRBV2,-,TGTGCCAGCACTGGACGAGAAAATCAGCCCCAGCATTTT,CASTGRENQPQHF
TRBJ2-5,-,TRBV5-1,-,TGCGCCAGCAAGGGCAGTGCCCAAGAGACCCAGTACTTC,CASKGSAQETQYF
TRBJ1-4,-,TRBV24-1,-,TGTGCCACCAGTGAGGGGGTGTTGAATGAAAAACTGTTTTTT,CATSEGVLNEKLFF
TRBJ2-2,-,TRBV7-2,-,TGTGCCATCCCGGACACTAACACCGGGGAGCTGTTTTTT,CAIPDTNTGELFF
TRBJ1-1,few,TRBV19,TRBD1,TGTGCCAGTAATTGGGACAGGGAATCCACTGAAGCTTTCTTT,CASNWDRESTEAFF
TRBJ1-1,many,TRBV7-9,-,TGTGCCAGCAGCTTAGGTACCACTGAAGCTTTCTTT,CASSLGTTEAFF
TRBJ1-1,few,TRBV7-9,TRBD1,TGTGCCAGCAGCATAACTGGCAACAGGGGGCCGAACACTGAAGCTTTCTTT,CASSITGNRGPNTEAFF
TRBJ1-5,-,TRBV2,TRBD1,TGTGCTAGCGTAGGGACAGGGAATAGCAATCAGCCCCAGCATTTT,CASVGTGNSNQPQHF
TRBJ2-2,-,TRBV5-1,-,TGCGCCAGCAGACTAGGACAGATCGGGGAGCTGTTTTTT,CASRLGQIGELFF
TRBJ1-1,few,TRBV25-1,TRBD1,TGTGCCAGCAGTTCTCGTCTACAGGGGGCAGGGACTGAAGCTTTCTTT,CASSSRLQGAGTEAFF
TRBJ1-1,-,TRBV7-7,-,TGTGCTAGCAGCTTACTCCACAGGGAGGAAGCTTTCTTT,CASSLLHREEAFF
TRBJ1-2,many,TRBV7-9,-,TGTGCCAGCAGCTTAGCACTGCACTATGGCTACACCTTC,CASSLALHYGYTF
TRBJ1-2,few,TRBV2,-,TGTGCCAGCAGTGGACCCCGAGCTAACTATGGCTACACCTTC,CASSGPRANYGYTF
TRBJ1-1,many,TRBV19,-,TGTGCCAGTAGTATCGGACAAAACACTGAAGCTTTCTTT,CASSIGQNTEAFF
TRBJ1-5,-,TRBV10-3,-,TGTGCCATCAGCGGCGCCGCGGGGGACGGTCAGCCCCAGCATTTT,CAISGAAGDGQPQHF
TRBJ1-5,many,TRBV10-3,-,TGTGCCATCAGTGAATTAGGTCAGCCCCAGCATTTT,CAISELGQPQHF
TRBJ2-7,-,TRBV5-1,TRBD2,TGCGCCAGCAGCTCCACTGGGACTAGCGTTACCTACGAGCAGTACTTC,CASSSTGTSVTYEQYF
TRBJ2-7,-,TRBV12-3/TRBV12-4,TRBD1,TGTGCCAGCAGGACAGGGTTCGACGAGCAGTACTTC,CASRTGFDEQYF
TRBJ1-1,-,TRBV14,-,TGTGCCAGCAGCCATGACAGTTTTGAAGCTTTCTTT,CASSHDSFEAFF
TRBJ1-6,-,TRBV2,TRBD1,TGTGCCAGCAATGGGGGACAGGGTAATTCACCCCTCCACTTT,CASNGGQGNSPLHF